This T cell receptor (beta chain) was sequenced in a study of T-cell reconstitution after alpha-beta-depleted transplantation in children. For TCRbeta, the library was prepared with unique molecular identifiers. TCRdb recomputed calls from the PCR reads with MiXCR, one row per CDR3 protein. The table lists 250,000 to 300,000 distinct CDR3 sequences, 6.5% to 9% of them singletons. This clonotype came up many times. Its antigen is not identified. Study observations and caveats: It was newly produced T cells that mostly accounted for T-cell counts and diversity one year after transplant.

The CDR3 spans 16 residues. Trimming removed 1 base from V and 4 bases from J; junction bases left unmatched: 9. The V gene's germline CDR1 is MNHNS and CDR2 SASEGT. This sequence joins TRBV6-1 and TRBJ2-7; 8 nucleotides agree with TRBD1. The origin of this receptor is a female patient between 2 and 10 years old who had a stem cell transplant for Fanconi anemia, so the T cells may come from the graft donor. The sample consisted of peripheral blood, taken 360 days after TCRalphabeta/CD19-depleted stem cell transplant. CDR3 nucleotides: TGTGCCAGCAGTGAAGGCCGGAGCAGGGGGCTGTACGAGCAGTACTTC. As protein: CASSEGRSRGLYEQYF.